One sample yielded the 2 T cell receptor beta chains listed below, sequenced in a study of Ad26.COV2.S vaccination and SARS-CoV-2 variants. As for treatment: over 15 received Ad26.COV2.S at low or high dose, single or two shots; about 5 received placebo; per-sample allocation not given. After the first vaccine or placebo injection, samples were drawn on day 63. Sequencing was performed with immunoSEQ multiplex PCR; in TCRdb, only in-frame clones are kept and a portion is missing. Of approximately 360,000 clones in the sample, under 90% were seen once. Here the sequenced sample was peripheral blood, taken in a trial of Ad26.COV2.S vaccine versus placebo. Receptors were obtained from a person between 18 and 59 years old who received the Ad26.COV2.S COVID-19 vaccine or a placebo.

The chain uses TRBV19 and TRBJ2-7; 12 bases align to TRBD2. The CDR3 runs to 16 residues. The germline gives CDR1 LNHDA, CDR2 SQIVND (reference sequence). V shed 5 bases, J shed 2 bases, and the junction held 7 bases outside the gene matches. CDR3: CASSLSLAGGTYEQYF. The CDR3 nucleotides are TGTGCCAGTAGTCTGTCGCTAGCGGGAGGGACCTACGAGCAGTACTTC.

The chain employs TRBV6-1 and TRBJ2-1, with 7 bases aligning to TRBD2. CDR1 is MNHNS, CDR2 SASEGT, per germline. The CDR3 covers 16 residues. V shed 3 bases, J shed 1 base, and the junction held 6 bases outside the gene matches. This chain's CDR3 is CASSDRDYSSYNEQFF. CDR3 nucleotide sequence: TGTGCCAGCAGTGACCGGGACTATTCGTCCTACAATGAGCAGTTCTTC.